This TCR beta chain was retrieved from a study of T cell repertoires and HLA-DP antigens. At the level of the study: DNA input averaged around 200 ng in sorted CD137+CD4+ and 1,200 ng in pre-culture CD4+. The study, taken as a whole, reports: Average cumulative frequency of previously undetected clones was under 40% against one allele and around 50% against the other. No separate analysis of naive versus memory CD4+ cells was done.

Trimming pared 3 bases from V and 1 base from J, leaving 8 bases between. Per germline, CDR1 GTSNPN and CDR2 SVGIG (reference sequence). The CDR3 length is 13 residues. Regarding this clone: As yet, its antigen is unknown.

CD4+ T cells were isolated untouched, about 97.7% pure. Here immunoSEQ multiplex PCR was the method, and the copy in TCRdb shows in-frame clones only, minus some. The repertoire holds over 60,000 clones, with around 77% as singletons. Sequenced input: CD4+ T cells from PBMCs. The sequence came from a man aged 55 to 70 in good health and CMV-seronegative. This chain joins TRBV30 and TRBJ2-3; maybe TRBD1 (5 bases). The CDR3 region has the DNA TGTGCCTGGAGGAGCAGGGGCACAGATACGCAGTATTTT. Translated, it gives CAWRSRGTDTQYF.